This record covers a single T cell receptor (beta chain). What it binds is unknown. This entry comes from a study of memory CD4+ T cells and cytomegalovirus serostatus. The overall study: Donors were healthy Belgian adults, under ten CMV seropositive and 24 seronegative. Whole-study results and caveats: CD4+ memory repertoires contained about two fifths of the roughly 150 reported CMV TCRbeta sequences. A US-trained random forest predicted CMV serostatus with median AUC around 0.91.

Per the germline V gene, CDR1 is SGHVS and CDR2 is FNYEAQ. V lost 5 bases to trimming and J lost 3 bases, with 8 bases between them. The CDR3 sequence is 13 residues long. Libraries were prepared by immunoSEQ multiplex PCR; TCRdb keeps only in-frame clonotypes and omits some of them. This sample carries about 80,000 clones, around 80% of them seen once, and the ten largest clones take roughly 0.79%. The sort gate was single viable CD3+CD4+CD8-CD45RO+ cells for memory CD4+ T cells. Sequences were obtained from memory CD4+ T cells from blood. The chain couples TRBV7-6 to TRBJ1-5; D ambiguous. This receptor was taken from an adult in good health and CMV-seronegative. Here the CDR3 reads CASSNTDNQPQHF. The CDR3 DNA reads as TGTGCCAGCAGCAATACAGACAATCAGCCCCAGCATTTT.